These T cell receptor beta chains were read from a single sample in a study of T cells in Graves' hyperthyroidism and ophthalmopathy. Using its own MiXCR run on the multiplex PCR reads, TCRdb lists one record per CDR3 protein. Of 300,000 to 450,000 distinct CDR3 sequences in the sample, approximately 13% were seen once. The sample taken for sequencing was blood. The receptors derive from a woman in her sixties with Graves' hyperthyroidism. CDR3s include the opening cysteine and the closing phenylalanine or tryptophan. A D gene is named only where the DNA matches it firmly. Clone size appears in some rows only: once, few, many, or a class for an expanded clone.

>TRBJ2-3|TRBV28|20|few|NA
TGTGCCAGCAGTTTATCTTACGCAGGGGACCCTCCTAGACAAGGAGATACGCAGTATTTT
CASSLSYAGDPPRQGDTQYF
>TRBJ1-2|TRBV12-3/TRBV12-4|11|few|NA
TGTGCCAGCAGTTTGGGGGTCAGCTACACCTTC
CASSLGVSYTF
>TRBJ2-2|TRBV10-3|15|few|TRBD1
TGTGCCATCAAAGGGGGACAGAGAGACACCGGGGAGCTGTTTTTT
CAIKGGQRDTGELFF
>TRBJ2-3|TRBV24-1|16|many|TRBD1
TGTGCCACCAGTGAGCACGGGACAGGTCTTGAAGATACGCAGTATTTT
CATSEHGTGLEDTQYF
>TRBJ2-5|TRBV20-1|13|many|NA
TGCAGTGCTAGGTGGGGTATCAAAGAGACCCAGTACTTC
CSARWGIKETQYF
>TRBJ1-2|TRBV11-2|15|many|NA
TGTGCCAGCAGCTTAGATCTGTCAGGAGGCTATGGCTACACCTTC
CASSLDLSGGYGYTF
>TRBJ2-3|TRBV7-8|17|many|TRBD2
TGTGCCAGCAGCTTACGGGGACTAGCGGATTTCACAGATACGCAGTATTTT
CASSLRGLADFTDTQYF
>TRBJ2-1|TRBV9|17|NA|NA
TGTGCCAGCAGCGTAGCTTCGCCCCCGGGGGCCTCCTACGAGCAGTTCTTC
CASSVASPPGASYEQFF
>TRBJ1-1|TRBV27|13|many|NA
TGTGCCAGCAGCTGGTCAGGGGCCACTGAAGCTTTCTTT
CASSWSGATEAFF
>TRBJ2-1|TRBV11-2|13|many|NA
TGTGCCAGCAGCTTAGGGCAGCAGAATGAGCAGTTCTTC
CASSLGQQNEQFF
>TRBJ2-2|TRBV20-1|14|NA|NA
TGCAGTGCCAATATACCAGGGGACACCGGGGAGCTGTTTTTT
CSANIPGDTGELFF
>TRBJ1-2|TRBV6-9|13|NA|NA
TGTGCCAGCAGTTCGGGGCCCGCGTATGGCTACACCTTC
CASSSGPAYGYTF
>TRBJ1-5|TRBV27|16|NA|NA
TGTGCCAGCAGTTTAGGGGTCCCCCCCTCTAATCAGCCCCAGCATTTT
CASSLGVPPSNQPQHF
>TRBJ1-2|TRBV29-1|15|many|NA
TGCAGCGTTGCACCAATGGCTTTGACAGACTATGGCTACACCTTC
CSVAPMALTDYGYTF
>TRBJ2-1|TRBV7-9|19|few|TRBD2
TGTGCCAGCAGCTTAGTTAGGAGGGGACTAGCGGGATCCTACAATGAGCAGTTCTTC
CASSLVRRGLAGSYNEQFF
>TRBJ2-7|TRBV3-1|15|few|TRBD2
TGTGCCAGCAGCCAAGATCGGACTAGTTTGTACGAGCAGTACTTC
CASSQDRTSLYEQYF
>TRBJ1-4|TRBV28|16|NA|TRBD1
TGTGCCAGCAGTTCCACCGGGACAGGGGGCTTTGAAAAACTGTTTTTT
CASSSTGTGGFEKLFF
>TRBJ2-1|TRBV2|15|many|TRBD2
TGTGCCAGCAGTGCCGGACTAGCGGGAGTGAGTGAGCAGTTCTTC
CASSAGLAGVSEQFF
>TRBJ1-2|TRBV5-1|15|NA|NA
TGCGCCAGCAGCTTGGGACAGATCCAACCCTATGGCTACACCTTC
CASSLGQIQPYGYTF